This is a list of T cell receptor delta chains from one sample in a study of gamma-delta chains in newborns, infants, children. With CATT, TCRdb re-called clones from the reads. There are approximately 11,000 delta-chain clones in the sample; about 8.8% occur only once, and 3.5% to 4.5% lies in the top ten. Sequenced: blood. All receptors derive from a child who was a newborn, infant or young child, either healthy, febrile or measles-vaccinated (not recorded which). Each CDR3 is given without its conserved first and last residue.

V,CDR3
TRDV2,ACDPARTGGSSWDTRQMF
TRDV2,ACDTAEYWGTSSWDTRQTF
TRDV2,ACDSLGGWGTYTDKLI
TRDV2,ACDKVLSSPVRVLDKLI
TRDV2,ACDTVVGDTLLSSWDTRQMF
TRDV2,ACDTLRDTSGSMVNTDKLI
TRDV2,ACDTLLLGDATDKLI
TRDV2,ACDQLASERTKLI
TRDV2,ACDTLGDTVTDKLI
TRDV2,ACDTVGTGGAYTDKLI
TRDV2,ACDTMGDMRELI
TRDV2,ACDTWGPIDSWDTRQMF
TRDV2,ACDPVLGDTGAMADKLI
TRDV2,ACDTVTLGGLYTDKLI
TRDV2,ACDTWGNTDKLI
TRDV2,ACDLLGDTGKTSDKLI
TRDV2,ACDTAGGYHSWDTRQMF
TRDV2,ACDPLGDTGYTDKLI
TRDV2,ACDTLLYTDKLI
TRDV2,ACDLYRTDKLI
TRDV2,ACDTAGIQTDKLI
TRDV2,ACDALLGEHTDKLI
TRDV2,ACDTVTPATDKLI
TRDV2,ACDAIPAKGADKLI
TRDV2,ACDKLGDITNTRQMF
TRDV2,ACDLLGDPLATDKLI
TRDV2,ACDTIGVERGTRAKLI
TRDV2,ACDTGGYDSWDTRQMF
TRDV2,ACDLLVGPEHTDKLI
TRDV1,ALGERAGGPFSLRTPGKLI
TRDV2,ACDSLADTDKLI
TRDV1,ALGGRLFPRGIYDKLI
TRDV2,ACDTVGTHTDKLI
TRDV2,ACDTVEKLGDTDKFI
TRDV2,ACDTVLGDTESSWDTRQMF
TRDV2,ACDTLGVTDKLI
TRDV2,ACDTLPSGDHPGTDKLI
TRDV2,ACDTLMGDPDKLI
TRDV2,ACEPLGANTDKLI
TRDV2,ACDTLTGGYGITDKLI
TRDV2,ACDSLLGVKSGKLI
TRDV2,ACDSLIGGSPVTDKLI
TRDV2,ACDLLLALGDNTDKLI
TRDV2,ACDTFLGDPANTDKLI
TRDV2,ACDTVGGGLRTGYGTDKLI
TRDV2,ACDTLSTGGSLADKLI
TRDV2,ACDMLFGAGGYADKLI
TRDV2,ACDRLGDTDKLI
TRDV3,AFGTGGWYTDKLI
TRDV2,ACDTISGLPPNVADKLI
TRDV2,ACDTPTGGHSSWDARQMF
TRDV2,ACDTLGDSSWDTRQMF
TRDV2,ACDTAELGDRGWDTRQMF
TRDV2,ACERLGVGTYTDKLI
TRDV2,ACDPLEGLTDKLI